This T cell receptor (beta chain) was documented in a study of response to subunit inactivated influenza vaccine. Via MiXCR, TCRdb re-called the RT-PCR reads, giving one row per CDR3 protein. Here the sample spans hundreds of thousands of distinct CDR3 sequences, 21% being singletons. This receptor was identified in a man aged 50 to 69 who received an inactivated influenza vaccine. Sequenced here: PBMCs from blood, sampled less than 22 months after vaccination.

The DNA of the CDR3 is TGTGCCAGCAGTTTAAGTGGCGTGTATAGTGGCTACACCTTC. Translated, it gives CASSLSGVYSGYTF. The chain has TRBV28 and TRBJ1-2; D uncertain. CDR1 MDHEN and CDR2 SYDVKM come from the germline V gene. The CDR3 spans 14 residues. Trimming removed 2 bases at V and 7 bases at J, with 14 bases between.